Listed below are T cell receptor beta chains from one sample, sequenced in a study of blood T cell repertoires in COVID-19. Clones were sequenced by immunoSEQ multiplex PCR, and TCRdb holds only the in-frame ones, with some missing. Of 150,000 to 180,000 clones listed, around three quarters were seen once; the top ten hold roughly 1.5%. Sequencing was performed on peripheral blood. Source of these receptors: a man older than 75 with acute or convalescent COVID-19. Both conserved end residues are part of each CDR3. The D gene is left open where the match is weak. Clone size is given for some rows only: seen once, a few or many times, or a class if the clone is expanded.

TRBV6-5,TRBJ2-5,-,-,13,TGTGCCACGGAACCAGGGTACCAAGAGACCCAGTACTTC,CATEPGYQETQYF
TRBV13,TRBJ1-1,TRBD1,-,15,TGTGCCAGCAGCGCAAAACAGGGGGCGAGGACTGAAGCTTTCTTT,CASSAKQGARTEAFF
TRBV7-3,TRBJ2-2,-,few,16,TGTGCCAGCAGCCCAGAATTTCTCGGGACTTCCGGGGAGCTGTTTTTT,CASSPEFLGTSGELFF
TRBV9,TRBJ1-2,-,once,15,TGTGCCAGCAGCTCGGTGACCAGGGCGGATCACGGCTACACCTTC,CASSSVTRADHGYTF
TRBV19,TRBJ1-3,TRBD1,-,17,TGTGCCAGTAGTAGAGGCCCACAGGGGGAGGGTGGAAACACCATATATTTT,CASSRGPQGEGGNTIYF
TRBV7-3,TRBJ2-1,TRBD2,few,15,TGTGCCAGCAGCCAAACTAGCGGGGGTTCCTCCGAGCAGTTCTTC,CASSQTSGGSSEQFF
TRBV27,TRBJ2-7,-,once,15,TGTGCCAGCAGTTGGGACGGGACACCTACCTACGAGCAGTACTTC,CASSWDGTPTYEQYF
TRBV11-3,TRBJ1-1,-,-,12,TGTGCCAGCAGCTCTGACAGGTTGCAAGCTTTCTTT,CASSSDRLQAFF
TRBV12-3/TRBV12-4,TRBJ2-2,-,-,11,TGTGCCAGCAGATACTACGGGGAGCTGTTTTTT,CASRYYGELFF
TRBV6-6,TRBJ1-6,-,-,12,TGTGCCAGCAGTTACCCCGACACTCCCCTCCACTTT,CASSYPDTPLHF
TRBV19,TRBJ2-7,-,-,14,TGTGCCAGTAGTACCAGGGGGGACACCTACGAGCAGTACTTC,CASSTRGDTYEQYF
TRBV19,TRBJ1-5,-,-,15,TGTGCCAGTAGGTCCCCAGGGGTCTTCAATCAGCCCCAGCATTTT,CASRSPGVFNQPQHF
TRBV21-1,TRBJ2-7,-,-,15,TGTGCCAGCAGCAAAACGGGGGTGGAGTCCCACGAGCAGTACTTC,CASSKTGVESHEQYF
TRBV5-1,TRBJ2-2,TRBD1,few,15,TGCGCCAGCACCCAGAATGGCAGGGGGAGCGGGGAGCTGTTTTTT,CASTQNGRGSGELFF
TRBV21-1,TRBJ1-2,-,-,12,TGTGCCGGCCTGACAGTGTCGGATCGACACACCTTC,CAGLTVSDRHTF
TRBV5-1,TRBJ1-5,-,-,16,TGCGCCAGCAGCTTGGGGTCCGGGGGGATAAATCAGCCCCAGCATTTT,CASSLGSGGINQPQHF
TRBV5-1,TRBJ1-1,TRBD1,-,14,TGCGCCAGCAGCTTGGATGACAGGGGGGGCAAAGCTTTCTTT,CASSLDDRGGKAFF
TRBV24-1,TRBJ2-1,-,-,14,TGTGCCACCAGTGATCCATGGGCCGGCTATGAGCAGTTCTTC,CATSDPWAGYEQFF
TRBV30,TRBJ2-7,TRBD1,-,12,TGTGCCTGGGGGACAGGGGTCTACGAGCAGTACTTC,CAWGTGVYEQYF
TRBV28,TRBJ1-2,TRBD1,-,15,TGTGCCAGCAGTTCGGGACAGGGAACTAACTATGGCTACACCTTC,CASSSGQGTNYGYTF
TRBV2,TRBJ2-2,-,-,15,TGTGCCAGCAGCGGCGGGACTGCAAACACCGGGGAGCTGTTTTTT,CASSGGTANTGELFF
TRBV3-1/TRBV3-2,TRBJ2-3,TRBD2,-,12,TGTGCCAGCCGGGGGACTAAAGATACGCAGTATTTT,CASRGTKDTQYF
TRBV7-2,TRBJ2-1,TRBD2,-,15,TGTGCCAGCAGCATCACTAGCGGGGGGGCTAGTGAGCAGTTCTTC,CASSITSGGASEQFF
TRBV5-8,TRBJ2-5,-,-,15,TGTGCCAGCAGAACCGGGACATCGTACCAAGAGACCCAGTACTTC,CASRTGTSYQETQYF
TRBV6-1,TRBJ2-2,-,once,15,TGTGCCAGCAGTGAAGCTGGGCAGGGCGGCGGGGAGCTGTTTTTT,CASSEAGQGGGELFF
TRBV18,TRBJ2-2,TRBD1,-,16,TGTGCCAGCTCACCTGCCGGGACAGCAAACACCGGGGAGCTGTTTTTT,CASSPAGTANTGELFF
TRBV9,TRBJ2-1,TRBD2,-,16,TGTGCCAGCAGCGTAAGTTGGAGCGGGGGGGTTAATGAGCAGTTCTTC,CASSVSWSGGVNEQFF
TRBV19,TRBJ1-1,TRBD1,-,15,TGTGCCAGTAGTCCGGGACAGGGGATGAACACTGAAGCTTTCTTT,CASSPGQGMNTEAFF
TRBV13,TRBJ1-2,TRBD1,-,14,TGTGCCAGCAGCATGGACAGGACCAACTATGGCTACACCTTC,CASSMDRTNYGYTF
TRBV5-1,TRBJ2-2,TRBD1,few,15,TGCGCCACCAAACCCGGGACAGCCAACACCGGGGAGCTGTTTTTT,CATKPGTANTGELFF
TRBV2,TRBJ2-1,-,-,11,TGTGCCAGCAGCCCCGAGGTGGATCATATCTTC,CASSPEVDHIF
TRBV7-8,TRBJ2-2,TRBD1,-,14,TGTGCCAGCAGCTTGCAGGGGGCGACCGGGGAGCTGTTTTTT,CASSLQGATGELFF
TRBV25-1,TRBJ2-5,-,-,13,TGTGCCAGCAGTGAATACGAGGAAGAGACCCAGTACTTC,CASSEYEEETQYF
TRBV6-4,TRBJ1-5,-,-,13,TGTGCCAGCAGCAGACAGATAAATCAGCCCCAGCATTTT,CASSRQINQPQHF
TRBV18,TRBJ2-1,TRBD2,-,17,TGTGCCAGCTCACCCCCAATTGATAGCGGGGGCGGGAATGAGCAGTTCTTC,CASSPPIDSGGGNEQFF
TRBV29-1,TRBJ2-2,-,-,14,TGCAGCGTTGAATCTGGGAGTCTCACCGGGGAGCTGTTTTTT,CSVESGSLTGELFF
TRBV3-1/TRBV3-2,TRBJ1-2,-,-,16,TGTGCCAGCAGCCAAGATGGGGGGGGCGCAGGCTATGGCTACACCTTC,CASSQDGGGAGYGYTF
TRBV11-3,TRBJ2-5,TRBD2,-,18,TGTGCCAGCAGCTTAGGGCGACTAGCGGGGGCCCCTCAAGAGACCCAGTACTTC,CASSLGRLAGAPQETQYF
TRBV5-1,TRBJ2-3,-,-,15,TGCGCCAGCAGCCGGGGGACGGCTAACACAGATACGCAGTATTTT,CASSRGTANTDTQYF
TRBV12-3/TRBV12-4,TRBJ2-7,-,-,12,TGTGCCAGCACTGGGCCCTCCCGTGGGCAGTACTTC,CASTGPSRGQYF
TRBV5-1,TRBJ2-5,-,-,14,TGCGCCAGCAGCTTGGCAGGCAGTCGAGAGACCCAGTACTTC,CASSLAGSRETQYF
TRBV5-1,TRBJ1-3,TRBD1,-,15,TGCGCCAGCAGCGCCCGGACAGGGAGGGGAAACACCATATATTTT,CASSARTGRGNTIYF
TRBV27,TRBJ2-3,-,-,16,TGTGCCAGCAGTTTATCGATAGGGAGCGCTACAGATACGCAGTATTTT,CASSLSIGSATDTQYF
TRBV2,TRBJ1-2,-,-,13,TGTGCCAGCAGTGGACACGAAAACTATGGCTACACCTTC,CASSGHENYGYTF
TRBV5-1,TRBJ2-5,TRBD2,-,15,TGCGCCAGCAGTCCCCTAGCGGGGGGGTTGGAGACCCAGTACTTC,CASSPLAGGLETQYF
TRBV5-8,TRBJ2-5,TRBD1,-,14,TGTGCCAGCAGCCCGGGACAGGGAGGAGAGACCCAGTACTTC,CASSPGQGGETQYF
TRBV5-1,TRBJ2-1,-,-,15,TGCGCCAGCAGCGTTAACAGGGTTGAGTACAATGAGCAGTTCTTC,CASSVNRVEYNEQFF
TRBV6-1,TRBJ1-4,TRBD1,-,13,TGTGCCAGCAGTTCGTCGACAGGGGAAAAACTGTTTTTT,CASSSSTGEKLFF